These 13 T cell receptor beta chains came from one sample sequenced in a study of blood T cell repertoires in COVID-19. Profiling relied on immunoSEQ multiplex PCR, and the TCRdb table lists in-frame clones only, not all of them. The table includes a few hundred thousand clones, about 90% detected once. The sequenced sample consisted of peripheral blood. These receptors all stem from a woman aged 25 to 45 with COVID-19, enrolled during active disease.

The rearrangement joins TRBV18 to TRBJ2-3; D might be TRBD2 (6 bases). V lost 1 base, J lost 8 bases, and 13 bases lay in between. This CDR3 spans 14 amino acids. Germline V gives CDR1 KGHSH, CDR2 LQKENI. The CDR3 protein is CASSPLRGESTQYF. In DNA form, the CDR3 reads TGTGCCAGCTCACCACTACGCGGGGAGTCTACGCAGTATTTT.

The chain joins TRBV4-2 to TRBJ1-4; the D gene is possibly TRBD1 (5 bases). The germline V gene has CDR1 LGHNA and CDR2 YNFKEQ. Trimming cost V 3 bases and J 0 bases, with 14 bases left between them. The CDR3 covers 17 residues. CDR3 in DNA: TGTGCCAGCAGCCAGAAGGGACGGGGGGCAACTAATGAAAAACTGTTTTTT. Residues: CASSQKGRGATNEKLFF.

The J gene is TRBJ2-7, the V gene TRBV4-1; TRBD2 agrees at 11 bases. CDR3 length: 16 amino acids. The junction had 10 bases not matched to a gene; V was cut back by 4 bases and J by 5 bases. Germline V lookup: CDR1 MGHRA, CDR2 YSYEKL. DNA of the CDR3: TGCGCCAGCAGCCTGGGGGGGCTAGCGGGAGGCCACGAGCAGTACTTC. It translates to CASSLGGLAGGHEQYF.

V gene TRBV6-5 combines with J gene TRBJ1-2, with no clear D. There are 14 residues in the CDR3. The V and J ends lost 2 bases and 8 bases respectively, with 15 bases between them. Per the germline V gene, CDR1 is MNHEY and CDR2 is SVGAGI. CDR3: CASSYGPGLGGYTF. CDR3 DNA sequence: TGTGCCAGCAGTTACGGTCCGGGGTTGGGCGGCTACACCTTC.

The rearrangement uses TRBV18 and TRBJ2-1; TRBD2 aligns across 11 bases. Germline-derived CDR1 and CDR2 are KGHSH and LQKENI. The J segment lost 8 bases and the V segment lost 2 bases, leaving 5 bases of the junction unmatched. The CDR3 loop spans 15 amino acids. CDR3 sequence: CASSPSSGRTHEQFF. The CDR3 nucleotides read TGTGCCAGCTCACCATCTAGCGGGAGGACTCATGAGCAGTTCTTC.

V gene TRBV5-8 combines with J gene TRBJ1-3, with D perhaps TRBD1 (5 bases). Trimming left V 5 bases short and J 0 bases short, with 9 bases between. Germline lookup yields CDR1 SGHTS and CDR2 YDEGEE. The CDR3 length is 14 residues. The CDR3 nucleotides are TGTGCCAGCAGTCGAAGGGGCTCTGGAAACACCATATATTTT. Protein product: CASSRRGSGNTIYF.

The chain is built from TRBV10-3 and TRBJ1-2; TRBD1 might be the D (6 bases). The CDR3 is made up of 15 amino acids. V was cut by 0 bases and J by 2 bases, with 10 bases left in between. The V gene's germline CDR1 is ENHRY and CDR2 SYGVKD. The CDR3 sequence: CAISESGGRNYGYTF. For the CDR3, the DNA is TGTGCCATCAGTGAGTCGGGGGGGCGCAACTATGGCTACACCTTC.

A word on this clone: Other nucleotide sequences in the sample specify the same CDR3. This sequence joins TRBV27 and TRBJ1-2; D possibly corresponds to TRBD1 (6 bases). V lost 5 bases and J lost 2, with 9 bases in between. Per germline, CDR1 MNHEY and CDR2 SMNVEV (reference sequence). CDR3 length: 13 residues. The CDR3 DNA reads TGTGCCAGCAGTCTCCAGGGGAACTATGGCTACACCTTC. It is translated as CASSLQGNYGYTF.

As regards this clone: Mismatch with germline at one junction end may stem from a read error. The V and J genes are TRBV7-7 and TRBJ2-5; 8 bases map to TRBD1. The CDR3 spans 14 residues. CDR1 and CDR2 (germline): SSHAT, FNYEAQ (reference sequence). The CDR3 sequence is CASSLQGGGETQYF. The DNA of the CDR3 is TGTGCTAGCAGCTTACAGGGGGGCGGGGAGACCCAGTACTTC.

The chain has TRBV18 and TRBJ2-7, with TRBD1 identical over 9 bases. The CDR3 length is 15 residues. Germline values: CDR1 KGHSH, CDR2 LQKENI. V was pared by 7 bases and J by 1 base, with 8 bases of the junction left unmatched. Here the CDR3 DNA reads TGTGCCAGCTTACTGGGACAGGGCCCTTCCTACGAGCAGTACTTC. Residues: CASLLGQGPSYEQYF.

In nucleotides, the CDR3 is TGTGCCAGCAGCCCCTTTGGGGAGGGCTCTTCACCCCTCCACTTT. Translated, it gives CASSPFGEGSSPLHF. The chain links TRBV7-9 to TRBJ1-6, with D uncertain. Looked up from germline, CDR1 is SEHNR and CDR2 is FQNEAQ (reference sequence). CDR3 length: 15 residues. Trimming removed 5 bases from V and 9 bases from J, with 17 bases in between.

This rearrangement joins TRBV30 to TRBJ2-3, with 8 bases fitting TRBD2. The V segment lost 3 bases and the J segment 2 bases; nucleotides outside the gene matches: 10. CDR1 and CDR2 (germline): GTSNPN, SVGIG (reference sequence). This CDR3 contains 16 residues. CDR3 in amino acids: CAWRDTLAGFTDTQYF. CDR3 bases: TGTGCCTGGAGGGACACCCTAGCGGGCTTCACAGATACGCAGTATTTT.

The V gene is TRBV11-3, the J gene TRBJ2-1, with D hard to call. V dropped 2 bases and J dropped 5 bases, with 10 bases sitting between them. Germline-derived CDR1 and CDR2 are SGHNT and YENEEA. This CDR3 is 14 amino acids long. CDR3 sequence: CASSLSNSHNEQFF. The CDR3 coding sequence is TGTGCCAGCAGCTTAAGCAACAGTCACAATGAGCAGTTCTTC. Full variable domain (remainder filled in from reference TRBV11-3 and TRBJ2-1): EAGVVQSPRYKIIEKKQPVAFWCNPISGHNTLYWYLQNLGQGPELLIRYENEEAVDDSQLPKDRFSAERLKGVDSTLKIQPAELGDSAVYLCASSLSNSHNEQFFGPGTRLTVL.